This is a list of T cell receptor beta chains from one sample in a study of blood T cell repertoires in COVID-19. The data were produced by immunoSEQ multiplex PCR, yet TCRdb's version contains in-frame clones alone and is incomplete. The table has about 50,000 clones, roughly 82% seen once; the top ten hold around 2.8%. Material for sequencing was peripheral blood. These receptors all stem from a woman in her fifties or sixties with acute or convalescent COVID-19. CDR3s include the opening cysteine and the closing phenylalanine or tryptophan. The order of the fields is CDR3 length, clone size, J gene, D gene, V gene, CDR3 DNA, CDR3 protein. A D gene is named only where the DNA matches it firmly. Clone size appears in some rows only: once, few, many, or a class for an expanded clone.

CDR3 length: 11
clone size: once
J gene: TRBJ2-5
D gene: .
V gene: TRBV5-6
CDR3 DNA: TGTGCCAGCAGCGATACTAAGGTCAGCTACTTC
CDR3 protein: CASSDTKVSYF

CDR3 length: 13
clone size: .
J gene: TRBJ1-4
D gene: .
V gene: TRBV7-2
CDR3 DNA: TGTGCCAGCAGCTCAGCAACTAATGAAAAACTGTTTTTT
CDR3 protein: CASSSATNEKLFF

CDR3 length: 16
clone size: .
J gene: TRBJ1-2
D gene: TRBD1
V gene: TRBV19
CDR3 DNA: TGTGCCAGTAGTACCTCCCGACAGGGGCAACACTATGGCTACACCTTC
CDR3 protein: CASSTSRQGQHYGYTF

CDR3 length: 16
clone size: few
J gene: TRBJ1-1
D gene: TRBD1
V gene: TRBV2
CDR3 DNA: TGTGCCAGCGGGGAGTGGACAGGTGGGTCGTTCACTGAAGCTTTCTTT
CDR3 protein: CASGEWTGGSFTEAFF

CDR3 length: 14
clone size: .
J gene: TRBJ2-5
D gene: TRBD2
V gene: TRBV28
CDR3 DNA: TGTGCCAGCATCGCTAGCGGGGGCCAAGAGACCCAGTACTTC
CDR3 protein: CASIASGGQETQYF

CDR3 length: 17
clone size: .
J gene: TRBJ2-2
D gene: .
V gene: TRBV18
CDR3 DNA: TGTGCCAGCTCACCGCAACCTCAGGGGTCAGACACCGGGGAGCTGTTTTTT
CDR3 protein: CASSPQPQGSDTGELFF

CDR3 length: 15
clone size: .
J gene: TRBJ1-3
D gene: .
V gene: TRBV2
CDR3 DNA: TGTGCCAGCAGTGAAGCGTTCCCAGTTGGAAACACCATATATTTT
CDR3 protein: CASSEAFPVGNTIYF

CDR3 length: 18
clone size: once
J gene: TRBJ1-1
D gene: TRBD1
V gene: TRBV30
CDR3 DNA: TGTGCCTGGAGTCGAGCAGGGACAGGGACAGGGGAAAGGAGCTTAACTTTCTTT
CDR3 protein: CAWSRAGTGTGERSLTFF

CDR3 length: 17
clone size: .
J gene: TRBJ1-3
D gene: .
V gene: TRBV2
CDR3 DNA: TGTGCCAGCAGTTTGAAGGACTCCCGCGGGCCTGGAAACACCATATATTTT
CDR3 protein: CASSLKDSRGPGNTIYF

CDR3 length: 14
clone size: once
J gene: TRBJ1-5
D gene: .
V gene: TRBV7-2
CDR3 DNA: TGTGCCAGCAGCTTTTACGGGGGATCGCAGCCCCAGCATTTT
CDR3 protein: CASSFYGGSQPQHF

CDR3 length: 15
clone size: .
J gene: TRBJ1-3
D gene: .
V gene: TRBV27
CDR3 DNA: TGTGCCAGCAGTTTATCGACAGCCTCTGGAAACACCATATATTTT
CDR3 protein: CASSLSTASGNTIYF

CDR3 length: 15
clone size: .
J gene: TRBJ1-3
D gene: .
V gene: TRBV7-6
CDR3 DNA: TGTGCCAGCAGCTTAGGAGGTCAGGGCGGAAACACCATATATTTT
CDR3 protein: CASSLGGQGGNTIYF

CDR3 length: 14
clone size: .
J gene: TRBJ2-5
D gene: .
V gene: TRBV7-2
CDR3 DNA: TGTGCCAGCAGCCCCCGTAGAGACCAAGAGACCCAGTACTTC
CDR3 protein: CASSPRRDQETQYF

CDR3 length: 16
clone size: .
J gene: TRBJ2-3
D gene: TRBD2
V gene: TRBV11-2
CDR3 DNA: TGTGCCAGCAGCTTAGGGATAGCGGGTAGCACAGATACGCAGTATTTT
CDR3 protein: CASSLGIAGSTDTQYF

CDR3 length: 17
clone size: .
J gene: TRBJ1-5
D gene: .
V gene: TRBV30
CDR3 DNA: TGTGCCTGGAGTCTCTCTCCCCACGACAGAGGAATTCAGCCCCAGCATTTT
CDR3 protein: CAWSLSPHDRGIQPQHF

CDR3 length: 15
clone size: once
J gene: TRBJ2-1
D gene: TRBD2
V gene: TRBV10-3
CDR3 DNA: TGTGCCATCAGAGGAGCGGGGGGGAGTATCAATGAGCAGTTCTTC
CDR3 protein: CAIRGAGGSINEQFF

CDR3 length: 15
clone size: .
J gene: TRBJ2-3
D gene: TRBD2
V gene: TRBV5-1
CDR3 DNA: TGCGCCAGCAGCTTTCTAGCGGGATTCACAGATACGCAGTATTTT
CDR3 protein: CASSFLAGFTDTQYF

CDR3 length: 14
clone size: .
J gene: TRBJ1-6
D gene: .
V gene: TRBV6-5
CDR3 DNA: TGTGCCAGCAGCCAAGGGGGGGGGTGGTCACCCCTCCACTTT
CDR3 protein: CASSQGGGWSPLHF

CDR3 length: 14
clone size: few
J gene: TRBJ1-2
D gene: .
V gene: TRBV14
CDR3 DNA: TGTGCCAGCAGCCACCCGGGTCAAGTATATGGCTACACCTTC
CDR3 protein: CASSHPGQVYGYTF

CDR3 length: 14
clone size: .
J gene: TRBJ1-1
D gene: .
V gene: TRBV7-9
CDR3 DNA: TGTGCCAGCAGCTGGTACAGGGAAAACACTGAAGCTTTCTTT
CDR3 protein: CASSWYRENTEAFF

CDR3 length: 20
clone size: .
J gene: TRBJ1-6
D gene: TRBD1
V gene: TRBV4-1
CDR3 DNA: TGCGCCAGCAGCCAAGACCCCCCCACCCGTTACAGGGGAGCCAATTCACCCCTCCACTTT
CDR3 protein: CASSQDPPTRYRGANSPLHF

CDR3 length: 16
clone size: .
J gene: TRBJ2-5
D gene: TRBD1
V gene: TRBV5-1
CDR3 DNA: TGCGCCAGCAGCGGCGGGACAGGGGGCTACCAAGAGACCCAGTACTTC
CDR3 protein: CASSGGTGGYQETQYF

CDR3 length: 15
clone size: once
J gene: TRBJ2-5
D gene: TRBD2
V gene: TRBV29-1
CDR3 DNA: TGCAGCGTTGTCCGGCCGAGCGGGAACGGAGAGACCCAGTACTTC
CDR3 protein: CSVVRPSGNGETQYF

CDR3 length: 14
clone size: .
J gene: TRBJ1-5
D gene: .
V gene: TRBV7-2
CDR3 DNA: TGTGCCAGCAGCATATGGACAAGTAATCAGCCCCAGCATTTT
CDR3 protein: CASSIWTSNQPQHF

CDR3 length: 14
clone size: .
J gene: TRBJ1-1
D gene: .
V gene: TRBV7-2
CDR3 DNA: TGTGCCAGCAGCTTAATGGGGGGGAACACTGAAGCTTTCTTT
CDR3 protein: CASSLMGGNTEAFF

CDR3 length: 17
clone size: .
J gene: TRBJ2-5
D gene: .
V gene: TRBV28
CDR3 DNA: TGTGCCAGCAGTCCGACGATGGGGGGTGAAGCTGTGACGGCCCAGTACTTC
CDR3 protein: CASSPTMGGEAVTAQYF

CDR3 length: 14
clone size: few
J gene: TRBJ2-2
D gene: TRBD1
V gene: TRBV6-5
CDR3 DNA: TGTGCCAGCAGTTATCAAGGGGGCGTAGGGCAGCTGTTTTTT
CDR3 protein: CASSYQGGVGQLFF

CDR3 length: 14
clone size: few
J gene: TRBJ2-7
D gene: .
V gene: TRBV5-4
CDR3 DNA: TGTGCCAGCAGCCCCGTCGGGGGGCGCAACGAGCAGTACTTC
CDR3 protein: CASSPVGGRNEQYF

CDR3 length: 15
clone size: .
J gene: TRBJ2-7
D gene: TRBD2
V gene: TRBV5-1
CDR3 DNA: TGCGCCAGCAGCTTGGTGACTAGCGGAACCTACGAGCAGTACTTC
CDR3 protein: CASSLVTSGTYEQYF

CDR3 length: 13
clone size: .
J gene: TRBJ1-1
D gene: .
V gene: TRBV6-5
CDR3 DNA: TGTGCCAGCAGTTACAGGGGGTCTACTGAAGCTTTCTTT
CDR3 protein: CASSYRGSTEAFF

CDR3 length: 15
clone size: .
J gene: TRBJ2-6
D gene: .
V gene: TRBV3-1/TRBV3-2
CDR3 DNA: TGTGCCAGCAGCCTCAGGGCCTCTGGGGCCAACGTCCTGACTTTC
CDR3 protein: CASSLRASGANVLTF

CDR3 length: 16
clone size: .
J gene: TRBJ1-2
D gene: TRBD1
V gene: TRBV28
CDR3 DNA: TGTGCCAGCAGTTTGGGAGGAGGGGGCGGTAACTATGGCTACACCTTC
CDR3 protein: CASSLGGGGGNYGYTF

CDR3 length: 19
clone size: .
J gene: TRBJ1-5
D gene: TRBD1
V gene: TRBV6-1
CDR3 DNA: TGTGCCAGCAGTGGAGGGGGACAGGGGGCTCGGATAACGCGTCAGCCCCAGCATTTT
CDR3 protein: CASSGGGQGARITRQPQHF

CDR3 length: 16
clone size: .
J gene: TRBJ2-3
D gene: TRBD2
V gene: TRBV10-1
CDR3 DNA: TGCGCCAGCAGTGAGCATAGCGGGAGGATCACAGATACGCAGTATTTT
CDR3 protein: CASSEHSGRITDTQYF

CDR3 length: 15
clone size: .
J gene: TRBJ2-2
D gene: TRBD1
V gene: TRBV5-1
CDR3 DNA: TGCGCCAGCAGCTACGGGACAGGGGACACCGGGGAGCTGTTTTTT
CDR3 protein: CASSYGTGDTGELFF

CDR3 length: 15
clone size: .
J gene: TRBJ2-7
D gene: TRBD1
V gene: TRBV5-1
CDR3 DNA: TGCGCCAGCAGCTTGAACCGGGACAGATCCTACGAGCAGTACTTC
CDR3 protein: CASSLNRDRSYEQYF

CDR3 length: 14
clone size: .
J gene: TRBJ1-4
D gene: .
V gene: TRBV18
CDR3 DNA: TGTGCCAGCTCACCTAGGGGATACTCTGAAAAACTGTTTTTT
CDR3 protein: CASSPRGYSEKLFF

CDR3 length: 16
clone size: .
J gene: TRBJ2-6
D gene: TRBD1
V gene: TRBV10-3
CDR3 DNA: TGTGCCACCACGGACAGGCCAGGATCTGGGGCCAACGTCCTGACTTTC
CDR3 protein: CATTDRPGSGANVLTF

CDR3 length: 13
clone size: .
J gene: TRBJ2-5
D gene: .
V gene: TRBV5-4
CDR3 DNA: TGTGCCAGCAGCTTACCCAGCCAAGAGACCCAGTACTTC
CDR3 protein: CASSLPSQETQYF

CDR3 length: 13
clone size: .
J gene: TRBJ2-3
D gene: .
V gene: TRBV20-1
CDR3 DNA: TGCAGTGCTAGTTTAGTGAGCACAGATACGCAGTATTTT
CDR3 protein: CSASLVSTDTQYF

CDR3 length: 16
clone size: .
J gene: TRBJ2-1
D gene: .
V gene: TRBV12-5
CDR3 DNA: TGTGCTAGTGGTTTGGAAGGTGTGGCAGGTTTCGCCGTGAAGTTCTTC
CDR3 protein: CASGLEGVAGFAVKFF

CDR3 length: 15
clone size: .
J gene: TRBJ2-3
D gene: TRBD1
V gene: TRBV20-1
CDR3 DNA: TGCAGTGCTATTGACAGGGGGTTAAGCACAGATACGCAGTATTTT
CDR3 protein: CSAIDRGLSTDTQYF